This is a list of T cell receptor beta chains from one sample in a study of response to subunit inactivated influenza vaccine. TCRdb independently ran MiXCR on the RT-PCR reads; one entry per CDR3 protein. Here the sample spans 500,000 to 550,000 distinct CDR3 sequences, about 7.6% being singletons. The sequencing here drew on PBMCs from blood, taken 23 to 25 months after vaccination. The source of these receptors is a man between 50 and 75 years old who received an inactivated influenza vaccine. Both conserved end residues are trimmed from each CDR3.

v_call cdr3_aa
TRBV11-1 ASSPGEASTGELF
TRBV12-3/TRBV12-4 ASSLGDRGAF
TRBV20-1 SASALRPYNEQF
TRBV27 ASGTSGGRGEQF
TRBV20-1 SAQRPGLSYNEQF
TRBV30 AWSVRGRYQETQY
TRBV4-3 ASSPYSGGTDTQY
TRBV15 ATSRDYGGSYEQY
TRBV12-3/TRBV12-4 ASSLNGGDYFYEQY
TRBV20-1 SATPGQGSPYNEQF
TRBV20-1 SAPGQGRGGTEAF
TRBV6-2/TRBV6-3 ASRARRGGYEQF
TRBV28 ASSFDGQAGYGYT
TRBV20-1 SAPPMDRGGLETQY
TRBV24-1 ATGTGGSLEQY